The clone carrying this TCR beta chain was found a few times. This sample is part of a study of blood T cell repertoires in COVID-19. Assay: immunoSEQ multiplex PCR; the TCRdb copy retains only in-frame clones and omits some. This table holds some 200,000 clones, about 87% found once. Germline-derived CDR1 and CDR2 are LGHDT and YNNKEL (reference sequence). V was cut by 3 bases and J by 0 bases, with 8 bases left in between. This CDR3 contains 15 residues. The clonotype was recovered from a man aged 70 or older with acute or convalescent COVID-19. The chain employs TRBV3-1 (or the pseudogene TRBV3-2) and TRBJ1-4, with D uncertain. The source material was peripheral blood. The CDR3 bases are TGTGCCAGCAGCCACGAGGGCGCAACTAATGAAAAACTGTTTTTT. This translates into CASSHEGATNEKLFF.